The present T cell receptor (beta chain) was sequenced within a study of blood T cell repertoires in COVID-19. Trimming cost V 3 bases and J 5 bases, with 11 bases left between them. Per germline, CDR1 SNHLY and CDR2 FYNNEI. The CDR3 is 13 amino acids. Repertoires were generated with immunoSEQ multiplex PCR, while TCRdb's copy carries only in-frame clones and drops some. The sample carries 85,000 to 100,000 clones, approximately 90% recorded once. The chain links TRBV2 to TRBJ2-7; D remains unclear. The sample taken for sequencing was peripheral blood. This TCR came from a man between 60 and 75 years old with acute or convalescent COVID-19. The CDR3 DNA sequence: TGTGCCAGCAGTGAGGAACGGAGAAACGAGCAGTACTTC. Amino acid sequence: CASSEERRNEQYF.